The 20 T cell receptor beta chains reported below all come from one sample, sequenced in a study of blood T cells in healthy people across ages. A J-beta primer mix and a sample-barcoded 5' primer were used in a second PCR of roughly 6 to 12 cycles. TCRdb re-derived calls from the 5' RACE reads in MiXCR, one entry per CDR3 protein. This sample has 650,000 to 700,000 distinct CDR3 sequences; about 34% occur once, and the top ten carry just over 15%. The sequenced sample was blood. The receptors stem from an elderly woman in good health.

About this clonotype: This could be a read error, since a much larger clone is one nucleotide away. This chain uses TRBV28 with TRBJ2-7; D possibly corresponds to TRBD1 (5 bases). The germline CDR1 and CDR2 sequences are MDHEN and SYDVKM. This CDR3 is built from 13 residues. V was trimmed by 2 bases and J by 6 bases, leaving 11 bases between them. The CDR3 sequence: CASSLDSPCEQYF. The CDR3, as DNA: TGTGCCAGCAGTTTAGACAGCCCCTGCGAGCAGTACTTC.

Ten or more counts support this clonotype. The chain joins TRBV7-3 to TRBJ2-1; TRBD1 matches at 8 bases. Germline CDR1 and CDR2: SGHTA and FQGTGA. The CDR3 consists of 14 residues. The V gene end was trimmed by 5 bases and the J gene end by 5 bases; junction bases not matched to a gene: 5. The CDR3 region is CASSRQDRDNEQFF. The CDR3 DNA reads as TGTGCCAGCAGCCGTCAGGACAGGGACAATGAGCAGTTCTTC.

As to this clonotype: A much larger clonotype is one base distant, so this may be a read error. The V and J genes are TRBV7-9 and TRBJ2-5, with D possibly matching TRBD2 (7 bases). V was clipped by 2 bases and J by 5 bases, with 15 bases between them. This CDR3 has 15 amino acids. Germline V CDR1 and CDR2: SEHNR, FQNEAQ (reference sequence). In nucleotides, the CDR3 is TGTGCCAGCAGCTTAAAACGGGGGGCTGGGGAGACCCAGTACTTC. Amino acids: CASSLKRGAGETQYF.

Comment on this clonotype: This may arise from a read error, as a much more abundant clone is one base away. The chain has TRBV5-1 and TRBJ1-6; the D is unclear. Germline-derived CDR1 and CDR2 are SGHRS and YFSETQ. CDR3 length equals 13 residues. DNA for the CDR3: TGCGCCAGCAGCTTAGGACTCGACTCACCCCCCCACTTT. Amino acid sequence: CASSLGLDSPPHF. Supplemented by reference TRBV5-1 and TRBJ1-6, the full variable domain reads KAGVTQTPRYLIKTRGQQVTLSCSPISGHRSVSWYQQTPGQGLQFLFEYFSETQRNKGNFPGRFSGRQFSNSRSEMNVSTLELGDSALYLCASSLGLDSPPHFGNGTRLTVT.

V and J are TRBV12-3 or TRBV12-4 and TRBJ2-1; possible D gene TRBD1, 6 bases. The CDR3 totals 11 residues. The V end lost 4 bases, the J end lost 15 bases, and 13 bases lay between the germline ends. CDR3 in amino acids: CASSSGTKPFF. The CDR3 nucleotides are TGTGCCAGCAGTTCTGGGACAAAGCCGTTCTTC.

This clonotype showed up just once. This could be a read error, since a much larger clone is one nucleotide away. The genes are TRBV29-1 and TRBJ2-7; D is ambiguous. V was trimmed by 4 bases and J by 7 bases, leaving 17 bases between them. The germline V gene has CDR1 SQVTM and CDR2 ANQGSEA. The CDR3 length is 13 residues. CDR3 DNA sequence: TGCAGCGTTGGGTTAGGCCCCTACAATGAGCAGTACTTC. Protein product: CSVGLGPYNEQYF.

The chain combines TRBV29-1 with TRBJ2-1; the match to TRBD2 covers 8 bases. V gave up 3 bases and J gave up 9 bases; unmatched junction bases: 7. This CDR3 comprises 13 residues. Germline loops: CDR1 SQVTM, CDR2 ANQGSEA. DNA of the CDR3: TGCAGCGTTGATAGGAGCGGGGGTAGTGAGCAGTTCTTC. This gives the protein CSVDRSGGSEQFF.

This clonotype was counted at least ten times. The chain couples TRBV18 to TRBJ2-5; 13 bases align to TRBD2. V gave up 3 bases and J gave up 5 bases; unmatched junction bases: 3. Germline V gene sequence: CDR1 KGHSH, CDR2 LQKENI. The CDR3 length is 15 residues. CDR3: CASSPGLAGRETQYF. In DNA, the CDR3 is TGTGCCAGCTCACCGGGACTAGCGGGGAGGGAGACCCAGTACTTC.

The genes are TRBV7-2 and TRBJ2-1; D unresolved. The CDR3 consists of 17 residues. Trimming left V 2 bases short and J 0 bases short, with 14 bases between. Germline lookup yields CDR1 SGHTA and CDR2 FQGNSA. The CDR3 coding sequence is TGTGCCAGCAGCTTATCCTACTCCTTAAGCTCCTACAATGAGCAGTTCTTC. Translation: CASSLSYSLSSYNEQFF.

The gene calls are TRBV5-6 and TRBJ2-1; 8 bases map to TRBD2. The trim removed 0 bases at V and 4 bases at J, leaving 9 bases unmatched. Germline V lookup: CDR1 SGHDT, CDR2 YYEEEE. There are 17 residues in the CDR3. CDR3 nucleotide sequence: TGTGCCAGCAGCTTGGACCGGGGGGGGCCGCATTACAATGAGCAGTTCTTC. This codes for CASSLDRGGPHYNEQFF.

Many counts were recorded for this clonotype. This chain links TRBV5-6 with TRBJ2-5; weak D call: TRBD1 (5 bases). The CDR3 loop spans 16 amino acids. Per the germline V gene, CDR1 is SGHDT and CDR2 is YYEEEE. V was trimmed by 0 bases and J by 4 bases, leaving 16 bases between them. CDR3: CASSLVRLDGAETQYF. CDR3 DNA: TGTGCCAGCAGCTTGGTTCGTCTCGATGGGGCAGAGACCCAGTACTTC.

There are many counts of this clonotype. The chain employs TRBV3-1 and TRBJ2-5; D not certain. CDR1 is LGHDT and CDR2 is YNNKEL in the germline V gene (reference sequence). The CDR3 consists of 15 residues. V was trimmed by 0 bases and J by 5 bases, leaving 13 bases between them. The CDR3 protein is CASSQDGVGLETQYF. For the CDR3, the DNA is TGTGCCAGCAGCCAAGATGGTGTGGGTTTGGAGACCCAGTACTTC.

Notes on this clonotype: A much larger clone differs from this one at a single base, so this may be a read error. The chain links TRBV4-1 to TRBJ2-7; TRBD1 matches 10 bases. This CDR3 region has 15 residues. Looked up from germline, CDR1 is MGHRA and CDR2 is YSYEKL. CDR3 DNA: TGCTCCAGCAGCCGCCCCGGGACAGGGGTTGACGAGCAGTACTTC. This translates into CSSSRPGTGVDEQYF.

This clonotype was seen at least ten times. V is TRBV5-1 and J is TRBJ2-7; D gene uncertain. The CDR3 has 13 residues. Trimming pared 0 bases from V and 5 bases from J, leaving 9 bases between. Per germline, CDR1 SGHRS and CDR2 YFSETQ. In DNA form, the CDR3 reads TGCGCCAGCAGCTTGGTGCATGCGAACGAGCAGTACTTC. This codes for CASSLVHANEQYF.

In this sample, this clonotype turned up many times. This chain connects TRBV4-2 to TRBJ2-7, with D hard to call. Trimming removed 1 base from V and 0 bases from J, with 10 bases in between. There are 15 residues in the CDR3. The V gene's germline CDR1 is LGHNA and CDR2 YNFKEQ. The CDR3 here is CASSQAPGSSYEQYF. The CDR3 DNA is TGTGCCAGCAGCCAAGCCCCAGGATCCTCCTACGAGCAGTACTTC.

In regard to this clonotype: A read error may explain this, as a much larger clone is one base away. The rearrangement uses TRBV7-6 and TRBJ1-6; TRBD1 might be the D (5 bases). The germline V gene encodes CDR1 SGHVS and CDR2 FNYEAQ. The V gene lost 3 bases and the J gene lost 9 bases, with 18 bases spanning the gap. CDR3 length equals 16 residues. The CDR3 is CASSLGSGTTTSPLHF. In DNA form, the CDR3 reads TGTGCCAGCAGCTTGGGTAGCGGGACGACAACTTCACCCCTCCACTTT.

Only a few counts were recorded for this clonotype. The gene calls are TRBV24-1 and TRBJ2-1; no reliable D call. Trimming took off 7 bases at V and 7 bases at J, with 10 bases between the two ends. This CDR3 contains 12 residues. The germline gives CDR1 KGHDR, CDR2 SFDVKD. Here the CDR3 reads CATSAHSNEQFF. The CDR3 DNA reads TGTGCCACCAGCGCACACTCGAATGAGCAGTTCTTC.

This clonotype turned up a few times. One base away lies a much larger clone, so this may be a sequencing read error. This chain uses TRBV5-1 with TRBJ1-2; a possible D gene is TRBD1 (6 bases). This CDR3 contains 12 residues. Deletions cut 8 bases from V and 8 bases from J, with 16 bases between. In germline, CDR1 is SGHRS, CDR2 YFSETQ. CDR3 nucleotides: TGCGCCAGGGTGGACAGCTTAGGGGGCTACACCTTC. The encoded protein is CARVDSLGGYTF. The full variable domain, in which reference TRBV5-1 and TRBJ1-2 provide the parts outside the CDR3, is KAGVTQTPRYLIKTRGQQVTLSCSPISGHRSVSWYQQTPGQGLQFLFEYFSETQRNKGNFPGRFSGRQFSNSRSEMNVSTLELGDSALYLCARVDSLGGYTFGSGTRLTVV.

V and J are TRBV5-1 and TRBJ2-2, with D possibly TRBD1 on 5 matching bases. The CDR3 is 15 amino acids. The V gene lost 1 base and the J gene lost 3 bases, with 10 bases spanning the gap. Per germline, CDR1 SGHRS and CDR2 YFSETQ. The CDR3 region has the DNA TGCGCCAGCAGCTTGTTACAGGTTTACACCGGGGAGCTGTTTTTT. Its protein product is CASSLLQVYTGELFF.

This clonotype was seen repeatedly, ten times or more. V gene TRBV20-1 combines with J gene TRBJ2-7, with TRBD2 matching 9 bases. Trimming at V came to 3 bases and at J to 2 bases, leaving 8 bases not matched to a gene. CDR1 is DFQATT, CDR2 SNEGSKA, per germline (reference sequence). The CDR3 is 15 residues long. CDR3 amino acids: CSARRILAGTYEQYF. The CDR3 DNA reads as TGCAGTGCTAGGCGTATCCTAGCGGGGACCTACGAGCAGTACTTC.